This section outlines one T cell receptor (beta chain) sequence together with its context. The CDR3 runs 14 residues. Germline trimming cut 4 bases from V and 4 bases from J; bases unmatched to any gene: 0. CDR1 and CDR2 from the germline V gene are SGHAT and FQDESV (reference sequence). This sample is part of a study of cytomegalovirus exposure and HLA in healthy donors. PCR used 60 Vbeta primers and 13 Jbeta primers. Method: immunoSEQ multiplex PCR; TCRdb's copy keeps in-frame clones and lacks some. The data hold about 120,000 clones, with 83% observed a single time. This receptor was identified in a woman aged 40 to 55 in good health and CMV-seropositive. The rearrangement joins TRBV11-1 to TRBJ2-2, with 10 nucleotides matching TRBD1. Sequenced: PBMCs. In DNA form, the CDR3 reads TGTGCCAGCAGCTGGACAGGGGGCACCGGGGAGCTGTTTTTT. This encodes CASSWTGGTGELFF.